These 24 T cell receptor beta chains came from one sample sequenced in a study of T cell changes during pregnancy in multiple sclerosis. The protocol was immunoSEQ multiplex PCR, while the TCRdb copy is restricted to in-frame clones and leaves out a portion. The sample consists of tens of thousands of clones, roughly 93% of them appearing once. The material was peripheral blood, obtained in the second trimester of pregnancy. All receptors derive from a female donor with multiple sclerosis, enrolled in a pregnancy study.

The chain combines TRBV15 with TRBJ1-5; weak D call: TRBD1 (5 bases). Trimming pared 7 bases from V and 3 bases from J, leaving 22 bases between. CDR3 length: 17 residues. From germline, CDR1 is LNHNV and CDR2 YYDKDF (reference sequence). The DNA of the CDR3 is TGTGCCACCACAAGGGCCGGTGGCAGGGCCTCCAATCAGCCCCAGCATTTT. This encodes CATTRAGGRASNQPQHF.

This sequence joins TRBV2 and TRBJ1-1; D not resolved. Germline V gene data show CDR1 as SNHLY and CDR2 as FYNNEI. V shed 6 bases and J shed 1 base, with 15 bases lying between them. This CDR3 region has 15 residues. The CDR3 reads CASRGGRSPNTEAFF. The CDR3 DNA sequence: TGTGCCAGCAGGGGAGGGCGCAGCCCGAACACTGAAGCTTTCTTT.

This chain connects TRBV28 to TRBJ2-2; a possible D gene is TRBD1 (6 bases). Trimming took off 1 base at V and 3 bases at J, with 6 bases between the two ends. The CDR3 consists of 14 residues. Germline CDR1 and CDR2: MDHEN and SYDVKM. The CDR3 DNA reads TGTGCCAGCAGTTTATCAGGGGACACCGGGGAGCTGTTTTTT. Its protein product is CASSLSGDTGELFF.

The chain couples TRBV5-1 to TRBJ2-7; 7 nucleotides match TRBD1. V lost 4 bases, J lost 5 bases, and 6 bases stayed unmatched. This CDR3 has 13 residues. CDR1 is SGHRS, CDR2 YFSETQ, per germline. The DNA for the CDR3 is TGCGCCAGCAGCACAGCGACAGGGAACGAGCAGTACTTC. Its translation: CASSTATGNEQYF.

This chain links TRBV5-1 with TRBJ2-7; 7 nucleotides align to TRBD1. The CDR3 covers 16 residues. Germline CDR1 is SGHRS and CDR2 is YFSETQ. Germline trimming cut 3 bases from V and 0 bases from J; bases unmatched to any gene: 9. The CDR3 bases are TGCGCCAGCAGCTCACCTAGAGGGGGCGTCTCCTACGAGCAGTACTTC. Its translation is CASSSPRGGVSYEQYF.

The rearrangement joins TRBV10-3 to TRBJ1-3; D unresolved. Trimming took 0 bases from V and 0 from J, leaving 12 bases between them. From germline, CDR1 is ENHRY and CDR2 SYGVKD. CDR3 length equals 17 residues. CDR3 residues: CAISESPISVSGNTIYF. For the CDR3, the DNA is TGTGCCATCAGTGAGTCGCCCATCAGCGTCTCTGGAAACACCATATATTTT.

The chain combines TRBV5-6 with TRBJ1-6; tentatively, D is TRBD1 (6 bases). The CDR3 runs 15 residues. The V end was cut by 0 bases, the J end by 9 bases, with 13 bases between. CDR1 and CDR2 from the germline V gene are SGHDT and YYEEEE. In DNA form, the CDR3 reads TGTGCCAGCAGCTTGGGACAGGTGGTCTTTTCACCCCTCCACTTT. The encoded protein is CASSLGQVVFSPLHF.

The gene calls are TRBV10-3 and TRBJ2-5; 8 nucleotides match TRBD2. The V gene end was trimmed by 6 bases and the J gene end by 5 bases; junction bases not matched to a gene: 5. The CDR3 spans 13 residues. Germline V gene data show CDR1 as ENHRY and CDR2 as SYGVKD. DNA for the CDR3: TGTGCCATCAGCCAACTAGCGGAGGAGACCCAGTACTTC. Encoded protein: CAISQLAEETQYF.

The chain combines TRBV5-1 with TRBJ2-2, with 10 nucleotides matching TRBD2. The V gene's germline CDR1 is SGHRS and CDR2 YFSETQ. The CDR3 sequence is 17 residues long. V trimming: 0 bases; J trimming: 7 bases; junction bases outside the gene matches: 9. Written as DNA, the CDR3 is TGCGCCAGCAGCTTGGAGCCTAGCGGGGGCCCCGGCGGGGAGCTGTTTTTT. It yields the protein CASSLEPSGGPGGELFF.

The chain has TRBV29-1 and TRBJ1-2; TRBD1 agrees at 7 bases. The CDR3 is 8 residues long. The V segment lost 7 bases and the J segment 13 bases; nucleotides outside the gene matches: 3. CDR1 is SQVTM, CDR2 ANQGSEA, per germline. Here the CDR3 reads CSGSGGTF. CDR3 coding DNA: TGCAGCGGCTCAGGGGGCACCTTC.

This rearrangement joins TRBV29-1 to TRBJ1-2; 9 bases map to TRBD1. Trimming removed 7 bases from V and 5 bases from J; junction bases left unmatched: 8. There are 13 residues in the CDR3. Germline lookup yields CDR1 SQVTM and CDR2 ANQGSEA. CDR3 sequence reads: CSGRQGDGYGYTF. In DNA, the CDR3 is TGCAGCGGCCGACAGGGGGATGGGTATGGCTACACCTTC.

The chain has TRBV6-5 and TRBJ1-1, with 8 positions matching TRBD1. V was clipped by 2 bases and J by 1 base; unmatched bases: 0. The CDR3 has 14 residues. Germline V lookup: CDR1 MNHEY, CDR2 SVGAGI. The CDR3 DNA reads as TGTGCCAGCAGTTACGGGACAGGGAACACTGAAGCTTTCTTT. Translated: CASSYGTGNTEAFF.

The chain recombines TRBV5-5 with TRBJ1-3; no definite D call. Trimming took off 3 bases at V and 2 bases at J, with 9 bases between the two ends. CDR3 length equals 14 residues. CDR1 and CDR2 from the germline V gene are SGHKS and YYEKEE (reference sequence). As DNA, the CDR3 is TGTGCCAGCAGCTACCCCGGGGCTGGAAACACCATATATTTT. Translating it yields CASSYPGAGNTIYF. Using reference TRBV5-5 and TRBJ1-3 for the parts outside the CDR3, the full variable domain is DAGVTQSPTHLIKTRGQQVTLRCSPISGHKSVSWYQQVLGQGPQFIFQYYEKEERGRGNFPDRFSARQFPNYSSELNVNALLLGDSALYLCASSYPGAGNTIYFGEGSWLTVV.

The V gene is TRBV9, the J gene TRBJ2-2, with TRBD2 as a possible D gene (7 bases). Germline CDR1 is SGDLS and CDR2 is YYNGEE. The germline V and J ends were trimmed by 5 bases and 4 bases, with 15 bases remaining between them. The CDR3 contains 15 residues. As DNA, the CDR3 is TGTGCCAGCAGTGGGGGGGGCCCCAGCACCGGGGAGCTGTTTTTT. This codes for CASSGGGPSTGELFF.

The J gene is TRBJ1-1, the V gene TRBV19; TRBD1 is a possible D gene (5 bases). Trimming stripped 3 bases from V and 5 bases from J, with 22 bases between. There are 17 residues in the CDR3. CDR1 is LNHDA and CDR2 is SQIVND in the germline V gene (reference sequence). CDR3 coding DNA: TGTGCCAGTAGTATCCCATCCTGGGAGGGGCCGGGAACTGAAGCTTTCTTT. Encoded protein: CASSIPSWEGPGTEAFF.

The chain uses TRBV28 and TRBJ1-2; D remains unclear. The germline CDR1 and CDR2 sequences are MDHEN and SYDVKM. CDR3 size: 12 residues. Trimming left V 2 bases short and J 5 bases short, with 6 bases between. CDR3 region: CASSLGRYGYTF. DNA for the CDR3: TGTGCCAGCAGTTTAGGCAGATATGGCTACACCTTC.

The chain has TRBV18 and TRBJ2-2; D is possibly TRBD1 (5 bases). The CDR3 runs 12 residues. Trimming took off 3 bases at V and 6 bases at J, with 5 bases between the two ends. Per germline, CDR1 KGHSH and CDR2 LQKENI. The CDR3 here is CASSPRAGELFF. CDR3 DNA sequence: TGTGCCAGCTCACCCAGGGCCGGGGAGCTGTTTTTT.

This chain uses TRBV14 with TRBJ2-7; 8 bases line up with TRBD1. The V gene's germline CDR1 is SGHDN and CDR2 FVKESK. The CDR3 consists of 16 residues. The J segment lost 3 bases and the V segment lost 4 bases, leaving 11 bases of the junction unmatched. As DNA, the CDR3 is TGTGCCAGCAGCCCTCTTCTCGGGACAGGAGGCTACGAGCAGTACTTC. It codes for CASSPLLGTGGYEQYF.

The chain couples TRBV19 to TRBJ1-2; D uncertain. Trimming stripped 1 base from V and 2 bases from J, with 11 bases between. The CDR3 spans 15 residues. Germline CDR1 and CDR2: LNHDA and SQIVND (reference sequence). This chain's CDR3 is CASSIAGGSNYGYTF. The CDR3, as DNA: TGTGCCAGTAGTATAGCGGGAGGGTCCAACTATGGCTACACCTTC.

As concerns this clone: The sample holds other DNA sequences that translate to the same CDR3. The rearrangement joins TRBV5-1 to TRBJ1-5, with D maybe TRBD1 (6 bases). With 1 base removed from V and 2 bases from J, the gap between germline ends came to 7 bases. The germline V gene has CDR1 SGHRS and CDR2 YFSETQ. CDR3 size: 14 residues. The CDR3 is CASSLSGGNQPQHF. Written as DNA, the CDR3 is TGCGCCAGCAGCTTGTCAGGGGGCAATCAGCCCCAGCATTTT.

The V gene is TRBV27, the J gene TRBJ2-7; D possibly corresponds to TRBD2 (7 bases). V was clipped by 5 bases and J by 3 bases, with 17 bases between them. Germline loops: CDR1 MNHEY, CDR2 SMNVEV (reference sequence). This CDR3 comprises 15 residues. Here the CDR3 reads CASSPRGGGFYEQYF. The CDR3 DNA follows: TGTGCCAGCAGTCCCCGCGGGGGCGGCTTCTACGAGCAGTACTTC.

The V and J genes are TRBV4-2 and TRBJ1-4; D not resolved. Germline assignment: CDR1 LGHNA and CDR2 YNFKEQ. The CDR3 contains 14 residues. V lost 0 bases, J lost 8 bases, and 10 bases lay in between. This CDR3 is CASSQDTNGEKLFF. CDR3 bases: TGTGCCAGCAGCCAAGACACGAACGGGGAAAAACTGTTTTTT.

In nucleotides, the CDR3 is TGCGCCAGCAGTCGACAGTCTCATTCACCCCTCCACTTT. This encodes CASSRQSHSPLHF. This rearrangement joins TRBV5-1 to TRBJ1-6; perhaps TRBD1 as D (5 bases). CDR1 and CDR2 (germline): SGHRS, YFSETQ. The CDR3 is 13 amino acids. With 5 bases removed from V and 8 bases from J, the gap between germline ends came to 11 bases.

This rearrangement joins TRBV7-2 to TRBJ1-1; no clear D. This CDR3 comprises 15 residues. Germline values: CDR1 SGHTA, CDR2 FQGNSA. V was cut by 5 bases and J by 1 base, with 14 bases left in between. The CDR3 region has the DNA TGTGCCAGCAGCCCGTCTGTGGGCCAGAACACTGAAGCTTTCTTT. Protein product: CASSPSVGQNTEAFF.